This is a list of T cell receptor beta chains from one sample in a study of shared clonotypes between healthy human individuals. TCRdb's table, derived via immunoSEQ multiplex PCR, lists solely in-frame clones and lacks some. The table has roughly 1 million clones, around 82% seen once; the top ten hold 0.5% to 0.6%. Sequencing was performed on memory CD4+ T cells from PBMCs. These receptors were collected from a man aged 18-30 years in good health. Some clones in this sample may be carry-over from other donors' samples. Each CDR3 is given with its conserved first and last residue. The order of the fields is CDR3 protein, CDR3 DNA, D gene, V gene, clone size, J gene, CDR3 length. The D gene is left open where the match is weak. The size of a clone is reported for some rows only, either as once, few or many, or as a class for expanded clones.

CDR3aa: CASRQTGGRETQYF; CDR3nt: TGTGCCAGCAGACAAACAGGGGGCCGGGAGACCCAGTACTTC; d_gene: TRBD1; v_gene: TRBV28; abundance: NA; j_gene: TRBJ2-5; len: 14
CDR3aa: CASAPARGRDYEQYF; CDR3nt: TGTGCCAGCGCCCCCGCGAGAGGTAGGGACTACGAGCAGTACTTC; d_gene: NA; v_gene: TRBV27; abundance: NA; j_gene: TRBJ2-7; len: 15
CDR3aa: CAVGTGGSYEQYF; CDR3nt: TGTGCCGTCGGGACAGGAGGATCCTACGAGCAGTACTTC; d_gene: TRBD1; v_gene: TRBV2; abundance: few; j_gene: TRBJ2-7; len: 13
CDR3aa: CASKTQGADYGYTF; CDR3nt: TGTGCCAGCAAAACTCAGGGGGCCGATTATGGCTACACCTTC; d_gene: TRBD1; v_gene: TRBV2; abundance: NA; j_gene: TRBJ1-2; len: 14
CDR3aa: CASSQAGQVAPYNEQFF; CDR3nt: TGTGCCAGCAGCCAAGCCGGCCAGGTAGCTCCCTACAATGAGCAGTTCTTC; d_gene: NA; v_gene: TRBV4-2; abundance: NA; j_gene: TRBJ2-1; len: 17
CDR3aa: CATSLAGGREQYF; CDR3nt: TGTGCCACCTCTTTAGCGGGAGGGCGCGAGCAGTACTTC; d_gene: TRBD2; v_gene: TRBV28; abundance: NA; j_gene: TRBJ2-7; len: 13
CDR3aa: CASSLREGARVLTF; CDR3nt: TGTGCCAGCAGCTTACGTGAAGGGGCGCGGGTCCTGACTTTC; d_gene: NA; v_gene: TRBV11-2; abundance: NA; j_gene: TRBJ2-6; len: 14
CDR3aa: CAISEGTRGANTGELFF; CDR3nt: TGTGCCATCAGTGAAGGGACTAGAGGAGCGAACACCGGGGAGCTGTTTTTT; d_gene: TRBD2; v_gene: TRBV10-3; abundance: NA; j_gene: TRBJ2-2; len: 17
CDR3aa: CASSSDRANQPQHF; CDR3nt: TGTGCCAGCAGTTCCGACAGGGCAAATCAGCCCCAGCATTTT; d_gene: TRBD1; v_gene: TRBV27; abundance: many; j_gene: TRBJ1-5; len: 14
CDR3aa: CASSRSGALDTQYF; CDR3nt: TGTGCCAGCAGCCGTAGCGGAGCTCTAGATACGCAGTATTTT; d_gene: NA; v_gene: TRBV11-3; abundance: NA; j_gene: TRBJ2-3; len: 14
CDR3aa: CASSETGGYTF; CDR3nt: TGTGCCAGCAGTGAGACAGGTGGCTACACCTTC; d_gene: NA; v_gene: TRBV6-6; abundance: few; j_gene: TRBJ1-2; len: 11
CDR3aa: CASSQQSGSAYEQYF; CDR3nt: TGTGCCAGCAGCCAACAGAGCGGCTCGGCATACGAGCAGTACTTC; d_gene: NA; v_gene: TRBV4-2; abundance: few; j_gene: TRBJ2-7; len: 15
CDR3aa: CAISESQGAGYGYTF; CDR3nt: TGTGCCATCAGTGAGTCGCAGGGGGCAGGCTATGGCTACACCTTC; d_gene: TRBD1; v_gene: TRBV10-3; abundance: NA; j_gene: TRBJ1-2; len: 15
CDR3aa: CASSSSSGNTGELFF; CDR3nt: TGTGCCAGCAGCTCTTCCTCCGGGAACACCGGGGAGCTGTTTTTT; d_gene: NA; v_gene: TRBV28; abundance: NA; j_gene: TRBJ2-2; len: 15
CDR3aa: CAWSAVTGGSGANVLTF; CDR3nt: TGTGCCTGGAGTGCTGTCACAGGGGGCTCTGGGGCCAACGTCCTGACTTTC; d_gene: TRBD1; v_gene: TRBV30; abundance: once; j_gene: TRBJ2-6; len: 17
CDR3aa: CASSGGGNSNYGYTF; CDR3nt: TGTGCCAGCAGTGGGGGGGGCAACTCTAACTATGGCTACACCTTC; d_gene: NA; v_gene: TRBV6-4; abundance: NA; j_gene: TRBJ1-2; len: 15
CDR3aa: CASSLSGTSGTDTQYF; CDR3nt: TGCGCCAGCAGCTTGTCCGGGACTAGCGGCACAGATACGCAGTATTTT; d_gene: TRBD2; v_gene: TRBV5-1; abundance: NA; j_gene: TRBJ2-3; len: 16
CDR3aa: CASRGGPISYEQYF; CDR3nt: TGTGCCAGCCGGGGAGGGCCCATTTCCTACGAGCAGTACTTC; d_gene: TRBD2; v_gene: TRBV7-2; abundance: NA; j_gene: TRBJ2-7; len: 14
CDR3aa: CATETSGSTNEQFF; CDR3nt: TGTGCCACCGAGACTAGCGGGAGTACAAATGAGCAGTTCTTC; d_gene: TRBD2; v_gene: TRBV25-1; abundance: NA; j_gene: TRBJ2-1; len: 14
CDR3aa: CASSSRQGASTNEKLFF; CDR3nt: TGTGCCAGCAGCTCCCGACAGGGGGCTTCAACTAATGAAAAACTGTTTTTT; d_gene: TRBD1; v_gene: TRBV5-4; abundance: NA; j_gene: TRBJ1-4; len: 17
CDR3aa: CASSRGAGGFNEQFF; CDR3nt: TGTGCCAGCAGCCGGGGGGCAGGGGGCTTCAATGAGCAGTTCTTC; d_gene: NA; v_gene: TRBV7-2; abundance: NA; j_gene: TRBJ2-1; len: 15
CDR3aa: CASSLSANEQFF; CDR3nt: TGTGCCAGCAGTTTAAGTGCGAATGAGCAGTTCTTC; d_gene: NA; v_gene: TRBV28; abundance: NA; j_gene: TRBJ2-1; len: 12
CDR3aa: CASSEWEGALNTEAFF; CDR3nt: TGTGCCAGCAGTGAATGGGAGGGCGCCTTGAACACTGAAGCTTTCTTT; d_gene: NA; v_gene: TRBV2; abundance: many; j_gene: TRBJ1-1; len: 16
CDR3aa: CASRSGGTSGRNEQFF; CDR3nt: TGTGCCAGCAGATCTGGGGGGACTAGCGGGAGGAATGAGCAGTTCTTC; d_gene: TRBD2; v_gene: TRBV14; abundance: NA; j_gene: TRBJ2-1; len: 16
CDR3aa: CASSPVGQVNYGYTF; CDR3nt: TGTGCCAGCAGCCCCGTGGGACAGGTTAACTATGGCTACACCTTC; d_gene: TRBD1; v_gene: TRBV7-9; abundance: NA; j_gene: TRBJ1-2; len: 15
CDR3aa: CASSPVVSGANVLTF; CDR3nt: TGTGCCAGCAGCCCAGTCGTCTCTGGGGCCAACGTCCTGACTTTC; d_gene: NA; v_gene: TRBV4-2; abundance: NA; j_gene: TRBJ2-6; len: 15